The entry that follows covers one TCR beta chain sequence. The data were taken from a study of T cell changes during pregnancy in multiple sclerosis. Measured with immunoSEQ multiplex PCR; TCRdb has only the in-frame clones, and not every one. The table records 60,000 to 65,000 clones, about nine tenths of them present only once. This CDR3 region has 17 residues. The V and J ends lost 6 bases and 8 bases, in that order; junction bases with no gene match: 16. Germline V gene data show CDR1 as MDHEN and CDR2 as SYDVKM. Material: peripheral blood, obtained in the second trimester of pregnancy. This TCR derives from a female donor with multiple sclerosis, enrolled in a pregnancy study. This chain uses TRBV28 with TRBJ2-1; 10 bases are shared with TRBD1. CDR3 sequence: CASSLTGRRQGADEQFF. CDR3 nucleotide sequence: TGTGCCAGCAGCTTAACTGGGCGCAGACAGGGGGCAGATGAGCAGTTCTTC.